This T cell receptor beta chain came from a study of blood T cells in healthy people across ages. PCR was performed a second time for about 6 to 11 cycles using a sample-barcoded 5' primer and a J-beta primer mix. TCRdb re-called the 5' RACE reads with MiXCR, one entry per CDR3 protein. This sample has some 560,000 distinct CDR3 sequences, with about 27% found just once. The CDR3 is 16 amino acids. The data also belong to a second study, concerning T cells of mothers and their children.

The rearrangement links TRBV21-1 to TRBJ2-1. TRBV21-1 is given as a pseudogene. Source material: blood. This clonotype originated in a boy younger than 10 in good health. DNA of the CDR3: TGTGCCAGCAGCAAAGCGCTAGTGGGGTCCTACAATGAGCAGTTCTTC. It is translated as CASSKALVGSYNEQFF.